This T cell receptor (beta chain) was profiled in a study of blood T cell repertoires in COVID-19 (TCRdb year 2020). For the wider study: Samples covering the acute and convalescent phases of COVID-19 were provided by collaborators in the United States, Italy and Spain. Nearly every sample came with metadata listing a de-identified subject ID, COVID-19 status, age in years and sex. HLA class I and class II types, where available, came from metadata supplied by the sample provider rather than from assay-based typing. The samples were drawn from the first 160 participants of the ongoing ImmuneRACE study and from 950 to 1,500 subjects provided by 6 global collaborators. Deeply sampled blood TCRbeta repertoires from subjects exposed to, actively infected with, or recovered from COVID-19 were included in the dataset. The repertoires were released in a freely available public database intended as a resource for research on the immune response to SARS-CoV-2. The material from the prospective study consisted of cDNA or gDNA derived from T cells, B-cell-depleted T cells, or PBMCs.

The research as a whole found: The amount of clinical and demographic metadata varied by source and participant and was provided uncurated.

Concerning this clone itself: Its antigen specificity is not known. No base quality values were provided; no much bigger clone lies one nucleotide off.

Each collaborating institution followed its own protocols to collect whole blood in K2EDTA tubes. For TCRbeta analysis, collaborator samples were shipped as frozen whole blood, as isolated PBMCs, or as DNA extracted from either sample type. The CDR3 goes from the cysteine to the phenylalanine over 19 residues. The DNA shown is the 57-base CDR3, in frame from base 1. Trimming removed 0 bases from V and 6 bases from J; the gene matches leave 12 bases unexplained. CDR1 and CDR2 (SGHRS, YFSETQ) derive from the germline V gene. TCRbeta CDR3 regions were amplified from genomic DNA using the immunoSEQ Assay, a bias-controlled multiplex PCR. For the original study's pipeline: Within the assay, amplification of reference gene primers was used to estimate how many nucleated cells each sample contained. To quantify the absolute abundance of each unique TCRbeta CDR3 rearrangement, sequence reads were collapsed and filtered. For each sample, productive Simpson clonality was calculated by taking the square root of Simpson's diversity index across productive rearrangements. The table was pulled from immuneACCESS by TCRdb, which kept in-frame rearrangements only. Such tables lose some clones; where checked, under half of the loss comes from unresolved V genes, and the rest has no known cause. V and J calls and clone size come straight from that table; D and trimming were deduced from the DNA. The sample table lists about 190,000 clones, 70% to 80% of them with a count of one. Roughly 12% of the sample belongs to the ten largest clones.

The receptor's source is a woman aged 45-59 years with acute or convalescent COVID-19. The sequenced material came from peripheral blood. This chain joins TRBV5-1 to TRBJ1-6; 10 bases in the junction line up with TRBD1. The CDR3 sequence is CASSLDGQGGIGVNSPLHF. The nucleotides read TGCGCCAGCAGCTTGGATGGACAGGGGGGGATAGGAGTTAATTCACCCCTCCACTTT.